This TCR beta chain was captured by sequencing in a study of shared clonotypes between healthy human individuals. Overall study: Donors consisted of two women and a few men between 18 and 49. Every donor yielded three CD4 naive, three CD4 memory, two CD8 naive and one CD8 memory plate.

A split of CD4+ cells into CD45RA+ naive and CD45RA-negative memory subsets was performed. Measured with immunoSEQ multiplex PCR; TCRdb has only the in-frame clones, and not every one. The sample lists roughly 640,000 clones; around 97% were seen once. The TCR originated in a woman under 40 in good health. Source material: naive CD4+ T cells sorted from blood. Subset given: CD45RA+ positively selected.

The CDR3 DNA reads TGTGCCAGTACCCGACTGGGATCCGACCAAGAGACCCAGTACTTC. Its translation: CASTRLGSDQETQYF. The V gene is TRBV19, the J gene TRBJ2-5; D unclear. CDR1 is LNHDA and CDR2 is SQIVND in the germline V gene (reference sequence). This CDR3 comprises 15 residues. V lost 7 bases and J 0 bases, leaving 15 bases between the germline ends.